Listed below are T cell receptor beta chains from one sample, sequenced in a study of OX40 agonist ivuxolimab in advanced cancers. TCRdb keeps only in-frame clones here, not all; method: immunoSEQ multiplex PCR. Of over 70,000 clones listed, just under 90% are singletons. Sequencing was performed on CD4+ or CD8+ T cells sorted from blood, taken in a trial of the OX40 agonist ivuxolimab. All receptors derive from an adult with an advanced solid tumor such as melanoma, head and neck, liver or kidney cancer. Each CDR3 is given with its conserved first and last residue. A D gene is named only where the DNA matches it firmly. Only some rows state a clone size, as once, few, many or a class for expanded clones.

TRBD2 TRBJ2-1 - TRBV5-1 TGCGCCAGCAGCTCCCTGATCGTGGGGGGCGCAGGGCTAGCGGGAGAGGGGCAGTTCTTC CASSSLIVGGAGLAGEGQFF
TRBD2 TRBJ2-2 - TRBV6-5 TGTGCCAGCAGTTACTCGGGGACTAGTAGCGGGGAGCTGTTTTTT CASSYSGTSSGELFF
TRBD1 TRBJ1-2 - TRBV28 TGTGCCAGCAGTTCTTCCGGACAGGGGCGTTATGGCTACACCTTC CASSSSGQGRYGYTF
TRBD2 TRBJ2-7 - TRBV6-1 TGTGCCAGCAGTGAAAGGGGGGGACTAGCGGTCTACGAGCAGTACTTC CASSERGGLAVYEQYF
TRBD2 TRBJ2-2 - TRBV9 TGTGCCAGCAGCGTGGGGACTAGCGGGAGGGGGGAGCTGTTTTTT CASSVGTSGRGELFF
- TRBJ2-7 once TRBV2 TGTGCCAGCAGCCTGACAGTGTCCGAGCAGTACTTC CASSLTVSEQYF
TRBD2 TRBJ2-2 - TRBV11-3 TGTGCCAGCAGCCCTATTGTCGGGAGGGTGAACACCGGGGAGCTGTTTTTT CASSPIVGRVNTGELFF
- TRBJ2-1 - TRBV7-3 TGTGCCAGCGGGGAATTTGCCCGTTTTGAGCAGTTCTTC CASGEFARFEQFF
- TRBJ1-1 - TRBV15 TGTGCCACCAGCCTGGGAGTGAACACTGAAGCTTTCTTT CATSLGVNTEAFF
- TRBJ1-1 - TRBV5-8 TGTGCCAGCAGCCGACCCGGACGGGGCCTAAACACTGAAGCTTTCTTT CASSRPGRGLNTEAFF
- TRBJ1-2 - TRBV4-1 TGCGCCAGCAGCCAAGGGGGGGGCGCAGCCTATGGCTACACCTTC CASSQGGGAAYGYTF
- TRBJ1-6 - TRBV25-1 TGTGCCAGCAGTGAACCCCCGGCCGAAAACCTCCACTTT CASSEPPAENLHF
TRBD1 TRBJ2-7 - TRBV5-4 TGTGCCAGCAGCAAGACAGGGGGGGGCGAGGAGCAGTACTTC CASSKTGGGEEQYF
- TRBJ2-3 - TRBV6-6 TGTGCCAGCAGTTATCTGGGGAACACAGATACGCAGTATTTT CASSYLGNTDTQYF
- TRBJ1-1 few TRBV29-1 TGCAGCGTTGCGGCAGCAGAAGCTTTCTTT CSVAAAEAFF
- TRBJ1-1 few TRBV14 TGTGCCAGCAGCATAATGGGGGGCTGGGAAGCTTTCTTT CASSIMGGWEAFF
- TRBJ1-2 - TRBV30 TGTGCCTGGAGTGTACGGCACAACTATGGCTACACCTTC CAWSVRHNYGYTF
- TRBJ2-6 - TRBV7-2 TGTGCCAGCTCCGGCTCTGGGGCCAACGTCCTGACTTTC CASSGSGANVLTF
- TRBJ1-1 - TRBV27 TGTGCCAGCAGTTTAAGGGGAATGAACACTGAAGCTTTCTTT CASSLRGMNTEAFF
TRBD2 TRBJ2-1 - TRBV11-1 TGTGCCAGCAGCTACAGGACTAGCGGCCTTTTGGAGCAGTTCTTC CASSYRTSGLLEQFF
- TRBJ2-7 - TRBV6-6 TGTGCCAGCAGTTACCTCTCGGACGGCAGGTACGAGCAGTACTTC CASSYLSDGRYEQYF
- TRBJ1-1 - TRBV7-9 TGTGCCAGCAGCTTACTCCGGGACGACACTGAAGCTTTCTTT CASSLLRDDTEAFF
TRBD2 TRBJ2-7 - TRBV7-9 TGTGCCAGCAGCCAAAAGCGGGAGGGCCACGAGCAGTACTTC CASSQKREGHEQYF
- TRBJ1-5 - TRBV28 TGTGCCAGCAGCCGAGACAGCATAAATCAGCCCCAGCATTTT CASSRDSINQPQHF
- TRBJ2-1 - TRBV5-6 TGTGCCAGCACCTTAGGGCACGAGCAGTTCTTC CASTLGHEQFF
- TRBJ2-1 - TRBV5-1 TGCGCCAGCAGCTTGAGGTTCAGGGGGGGATACAATGAGCAGTTCTTC CASSLRFRGGYNEQFF
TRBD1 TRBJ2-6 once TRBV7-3 TGTGCCAGCAGCTCGGGACAGGGCACATTTCCTGGGGCCAACGTCCTGACTTTC CASSSGQGTFPGANVLTF
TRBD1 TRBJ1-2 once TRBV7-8 TGTGCCAGCAGCTTGGGGACAGGGTCGAACTATGGCTACACCTTC CASSLGTGSNYGYTF
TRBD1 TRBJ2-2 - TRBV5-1 TGCGCCAGCAGCTCCCGGACAGGGTTCGGGGAGCTGTTTTTT CASSSRTGFGELFF
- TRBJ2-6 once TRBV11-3 TGTGCCAGCAGCTTATCGTTCTCTGGGGCCAACGTCCTGACTTTC CASSLSFSGANVLTF
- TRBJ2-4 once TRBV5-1 TGCGCCAGCAGCTTGGCTGGGGGAAACATTCAGTACTTC CASSLAGGNIQYF
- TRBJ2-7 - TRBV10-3 TGTGCCATCAGTGAGTCATCGAGGGTTGGTTCCGGCGAGCAGTACTTC CAISESSRVGSGEQYF
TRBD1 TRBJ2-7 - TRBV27 TGTGCCAGCAGTCTCAGGGGGATGCATGAGCAGTACTTC CASSLRGMHEQYF
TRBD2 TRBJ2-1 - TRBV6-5 TGTGCCAGCAGTTACGGACTAGCGGGAGGGCCGGGGGAGCAGTTCTTC CASSYGLAGGPGEQFF
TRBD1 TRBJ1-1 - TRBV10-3 TGTGCCATCAGGAAAGGACAGGGGACTATGAACACTGAAGCTTTCTTT CAIRKGQGTMNTEAFF
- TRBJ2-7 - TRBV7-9 TGTGCCAGCAGCTCGGTCAGTTCCTACGAGCAGTACTTC CASSSVSSYEQYF
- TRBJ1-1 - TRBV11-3 TGTGCCAGCAGCCGAATACTGGCCAGGAACACTGAAGCTTTCTTT CASSRILARNTEAFF
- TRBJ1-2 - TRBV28 TGTGCCAGCAGTTTAATGGGACTCGGCGGGGGCTACACCTTC CASSLMGLGGGYTF
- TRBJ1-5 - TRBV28 TGTGCCAGCAGCCACAGGGTCGTTCAGCCCCAGCATTTT CASSHRVVQPQHF
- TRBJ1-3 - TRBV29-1 TGCAGCGTTGAAGGAGGTGGAGGAAACACCATATATTTT CSVEGGGGNTIYF
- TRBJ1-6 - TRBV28 TGTGCCAGCAGTTTAAGGGAAAGCTCCTATAATTCACCCCTCCACTTT CASSLRESSYNSPLHF
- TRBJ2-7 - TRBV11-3 TGTGCCAGCAGCGTATACTCCCTTGGACCCTACGAGCAGTACTTC CASSVYSLGPYEQYF
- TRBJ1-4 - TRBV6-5 TGTGCCAGCAGATCGACAACAACTAATGAAAAACTGTTTTTT CASRSTTTNEKLFF
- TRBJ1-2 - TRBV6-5 TGTGCCAGCAGAAACCCAGGACACTCCTATGGCTACACCTTC CASRNPGHSYGYTF
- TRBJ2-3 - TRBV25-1 TGTGCCAGCAGACGACAGACTGATACGCAGTATTTT CASRRQTDTQYF
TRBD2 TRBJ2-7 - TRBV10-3 TGTGCCATCAGTGAGACTGGAGTAGCGGGAGGACGATACGAGCAGTACTTC CAISETGVAGGRYEQYF
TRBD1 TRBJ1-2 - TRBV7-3 TGTGCCAGCAGCCCCGGACAGGGGGCCTATGGCTACACCTTC CASSPGQGAYGYTF
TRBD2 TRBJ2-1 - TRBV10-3 TGTGCCATCAGTGGGGCAACTAGCGTAACCTACAATGAGCAGTTCTTC CAISGATSVTYNEQFF
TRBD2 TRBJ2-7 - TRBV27 TGTGCCAGCAGTTTATTCGGGACTAGCGGCTACGAGCAGTACTTC CASSLFGTSGYEQYF
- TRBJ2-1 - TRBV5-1 TGCGCCAGCAGCTTACTCGTATCGAGCTCCTACAATGAGCAGTTCTTC CASSLLVSSSYNEQFF